The source of this T cell receptor (beta chain) is a study of cytomegalovirus exposure and HLA in healthy donors (dated by TCRdb to 2016 to 2017). Concerning the study at large: In an earlier analysis of 550 to 750 of the donors, 276 Gb of sequence data and 90 million to 120 million unique TCR beta sequences from roughly 180 million T cells were reported. About 330 gigabases of sequencing data and approximately 91 million unique TCR sequences made up an early release that covered under 750 HLA-typed donors. Of the roughly 420 genotyped donors, approximately 80% were placed in the genetic ancestry cluster associated with self-reported Caucasian donors. The study aimed to test whether cataloging public T cell receptors could reveal signatures of past pathogen exposure. The study used immunosequencing to profile the T cell repertoires of under 700 subjects and linked those repertoires to cytomegalovirus serostatus. In addition to the first cohort of approximately 650 subjects, a separate validation cohort of 130 or so different subjects was used. To predict cytomegalovirus infection status, the study combined high-throughput TCR immunosequencing, statistical association of individual TCRs with disease status, and machine learning. To study patterns of TCR occurrence, a later analysis re-analyzed previously published TCR beta repertoires from 650 to 750 donors and added high-resolution HLA genotyping. The later analysis used no new phenotypic data to find candidate immune exposures, relying instead on TCR beta sequences and their occurrence across donors. An earlier analysis of 500 to 650 of the donors applied high-throughput TCR beta sequencing to assess whether each TCR beta V gene segment acted as functional or pseudogenic. Donor age, sex, ethnicity and CMV serostatus were collected together with the repertoire data. A later genetic analysis took genome-wide SNP genotypes for about three fifths of the 666 donors and used that subset as a discovery cohort. Every discovery cohort repertoire had been produced on one sequencing platform. HLA typing included class I and class II loci at four-digit resolution. The number of donors typed differed by locus, with roughly 629-640 for A, B, C, DRB1 and DQB1, more than 500 for DQA1, 600 to 610 for DPA1, and 400 to 490 for DPB1. Because of strong linkage in the cohort, five DR-DQ haplotypes were treated as single units for association and clustering. Across 300 to 400 genotyped donors of the cohort, an average of roughly 200,000 unique TCR beta nucleotide sequences per donor were sequenced, and approximately 17% of those sequences were non-productive. The research as a whole found: When HLA alleles, especially DR and DQ, strongly co-occurred, TCR associations were difficult to assign to individual alleles. A later analysis reported that several top co-occurrence clusters appeared linked to parvovirus B19, influenza, CMV and Epstein-Barr virus. Presence/absence analyses assumed roughly uniform sequencing depth across donors, an assumption that may not hold. CMV serostatus was the only immune exposure information available for the cohort. A later analysis found that HLA-associated TCR beta chains were more clonally expanded and had lower generation probabilities than equally common non-associated chains. Compared with the roughly 710-donor mean, donors in an Asian-associated ancestry cluster had fewer N-insertions in productive TCRs, according to a later genetic analysis. Most TCR sequences were seen in very few donors, while some public TCRs were found in many individuals. In a later analysis, most CMV-associated TCR beta chains were found to appear HLA-restricted, with HLA associations seemingly driven largely by CMV exposure. In the study, about 150 TCR beta chains were listed as associated with cytomegalovirus. V-gene and J-gene trimming of TCR beta chains was associated with a missense DCLRE1C variant in a later genetic analysis, and the association was replicated in an independent cohort. The classifier was reported to diagnose cytomegalovirus status with high specificity and sensitivity in both the original cohort and the validation cohort. Because the 87-base-pair reads could not distinguish some IMGT-functional V segments, including TRBV6-2 and TRBV6-3, those segments were excluded. In an earlier analysis of some 640 of the donors, most TCR beta V segments were observed in productive rearrangements about 90% or about 30% of the time, broadly matching IMGT annotations. In this cohort, only TCR beta chains were sequenced, and detectable features were limited by the absence of alpha or paired-chain data. A further reported finding was that TCR beta sequences accurately predicted the HLA-A and HLA-B alleles for most subjects in the first cohort. In a later analysis, the rate of TCR association differed among HLA loci, with DRB1 alleles having the most associated TCRs and HLA-C alleles having the fewest. Linkage disequilibrium might explain the correlated functional status among segregating V segments, but an unknown experimental factor could not be ruled out. The authors suggested that the approach could potentially be generalized to other disease states and immunological phenotypes. The earlier analysis of approximately 590 of the donors excluded 15 to 20 rarely observed V segments, including chromosome 9 orphons, because counts were too low. In vitro tests confirmed that a few of the cytomegalovirus-associated TCR beta chains recognize cytomegalovirus antigens. HLA typing was unavailable for some donors at each locus, so association tests used only the typed subset. At a false discovery rate of 0.05, a later analysis linked around 17,000 TCR beta sequences to specific HLA alleles. A cluster of highly shared sequence variants was judged likely to be a technical artifact of the sequencing pipeline.

The cohort comprised around 700 healthy bone marrow donors. At the time of sampling, all cohort members were nominally healthy, though unrecorded immune exposures were likely present. The donor was CMV seronegative and was included in the group of hundreds of seronegative cohort members. A peripheral blood sample was collected from each donor, and TCR beta sequencing was performed on peripheral blood mononuclear cells. The Qiagen DNeasy Blood Extraction Kit was used to extract genomic DNA from the blood cell samples. The germline V gene supplies CDR1 MGHRA and CDR2 YSYEKL. Taken from cysteine to phenylalanine, the CDR3 has 15 residues. Solely the CDR3 DNA is kept, with 45 bases framed from the first base. The V and J ends are trimmed by 3 bases and 5 bases, leaving 16 bases between them. The receptor library was made with the immunoSEQ multiplex PCR assay. For the multiplex PCR, a mixture combining 60 forward primers for TCR Vbeta segments and 13 reverse primers for TCR Jbeta segments was used. Amplification of the CDR3 region of rearranged TCR beta genes was performed with a multiplex PCR assay on genomic DNA. Amplified TCR beta libraries were sequenced as 87-base-pair reads on the Illumina HiSeq System. The paper's data handling went like this. Across the 600 to 700 repertoires, a later analysis counted tens of millions of unique TCR beta chains, roughly 11 million of which were shared by at least two donors. To remove PCR and sequencing errors, raw reads were error-corrected and collapsed into unique sequences using a nearest-neighbor algorithm that merged closely related sequences. CDR3 sequences were aligned to IMGT reference sequences to assign V, D and J gene segments. For a sequence to be retained, a match of at least six nucleotides was required to both a V gene segment and a J gene segment. Rearrangements were classified as productive when the CDR3 lacked stop codons and remained in frame with V and J, and all other rearrangements were classified as non-productive. Following IMGT convention, CDR3 was defined as the stretch from the second conserved V-encoded cysteine up to the conserved J-encoded phenylalanine. Sequences without an unambiguous match to a single V gene segment were excluded from the earlier analysis of about 630 of the donors. An earlier analysis of 550 to 650 of the donors classified V segments as functional when productive rearrangements were above 56.7% and as segregating when the standard deviation between donors was above 5%. A statistical classification framework was developed to diagnose cytomegalovirus status using the catalog of TCR beta chain sequences. V and J gene assignment, in a later analysis, came from comparing TCR nucleotide sequences with IMGT/GENE-DB human TR gene sequences. The TCRdist pipeline was used in a later analysis to assign CDR3 sequences and most-parsimonious VDJ recombination scenarios. A later analysis defined each TCR beta chain by its CDR3 amino acid sequence plus V-gene family, and excluded reads lacking a unique V-gene family. A later analysis removed several hundred highly shared, low-generation-probability nucleotide sequences to deal with suspected cross-contamination and a sequencing artifact. In a later analysis, a clonal expansion index for each public chain was calculated from normalized within-repertoire ranks of inferred template counts. In a later analysis, generation probabilities were computed using a VDJ recombination model fitted to out-of-frame rearrangements, and the results were checked against IGoR. In a later analysis, TCR-TCR, TCR-HLA and TCR-CMV co-occurrence was scored with hypergeometric tests, and a repertoire-size bias correction was applied to TCR pairs. A later analysis estimated false discovery rates by permuting HLA or CMV assignments 20 times. In a later analysis, co-occurring TCRs were grouped using DBSCAN, and TCRdist sequence similarity was added for clustering within HLA-allele-positive subsets. Co-occurrence clustering excluded repertoires with fewer than 30,000 or more than 120,000 public chains, plus five with anomalous nucleotide sharing. TCRdb provides this immuneACCESS table in a form limited to in-frame rearrangements. Some clones are lacking; in checked studies, under half of them reflect an unresolved V gene, and why the rest are absent is not known. V and J calls and clone size are copied from that table; D and trimming were computed from the DNA. The sample table shows about 170,000 clones, and roughly 80% are seen once. About 2% of the sample lies in the top ten.

On this clone: Its antigen specificity is not known. The sample holds no much larger clone one base away, and base qualities are not on file.

The source is a male donor in good health and CMV-seronegative. Sequencing input: PBMCs. The chain is assembled from TRBV4-1 and TRBJ1-1; TRBD1 is a possible D gene, resting on 5 matching bases. The CDR3 corresponds to CASSQIGTGRTEAFF. The DNA sequence follows: TGCGCCAGCAGCCAGATCGGGACTGGGAGGACTGAAGCTTTCTTT.